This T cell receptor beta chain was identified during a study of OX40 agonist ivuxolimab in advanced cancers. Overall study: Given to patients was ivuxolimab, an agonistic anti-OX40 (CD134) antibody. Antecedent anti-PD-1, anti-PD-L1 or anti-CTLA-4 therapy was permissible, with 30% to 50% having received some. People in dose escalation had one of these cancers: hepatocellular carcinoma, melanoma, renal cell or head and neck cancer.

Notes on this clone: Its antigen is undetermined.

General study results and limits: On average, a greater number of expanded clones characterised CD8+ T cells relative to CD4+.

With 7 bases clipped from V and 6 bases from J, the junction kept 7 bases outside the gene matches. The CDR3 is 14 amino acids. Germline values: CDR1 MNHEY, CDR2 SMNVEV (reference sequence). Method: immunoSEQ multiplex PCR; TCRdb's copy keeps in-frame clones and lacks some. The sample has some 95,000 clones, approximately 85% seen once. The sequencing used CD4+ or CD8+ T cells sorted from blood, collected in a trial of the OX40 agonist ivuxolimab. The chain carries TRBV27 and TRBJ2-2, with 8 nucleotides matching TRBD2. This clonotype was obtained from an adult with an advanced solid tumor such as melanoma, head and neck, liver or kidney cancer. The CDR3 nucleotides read TGTGCCAGCACGAACAGCGGGAGCCCCGGGGAGCTGTTTTTT. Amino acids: CASTNSGSPGELFF.